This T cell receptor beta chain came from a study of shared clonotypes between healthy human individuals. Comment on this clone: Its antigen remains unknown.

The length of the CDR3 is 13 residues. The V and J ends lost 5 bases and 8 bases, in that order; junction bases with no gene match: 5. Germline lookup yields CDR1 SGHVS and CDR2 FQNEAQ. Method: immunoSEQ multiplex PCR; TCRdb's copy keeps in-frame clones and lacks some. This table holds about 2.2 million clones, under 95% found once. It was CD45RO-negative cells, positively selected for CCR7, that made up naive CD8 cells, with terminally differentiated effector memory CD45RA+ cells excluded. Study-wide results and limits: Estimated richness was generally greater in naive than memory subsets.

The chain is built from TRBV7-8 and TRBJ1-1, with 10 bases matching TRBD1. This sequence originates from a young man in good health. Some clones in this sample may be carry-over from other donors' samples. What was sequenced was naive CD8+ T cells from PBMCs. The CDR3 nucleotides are TGTGCCAGCAGCGTAGACAGGGGGCCGGAAGCTTTCTTT. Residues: CASSVDRGPEAFF.